The present T cell receptor (beta chain) was sequenced within a study of cytomegalovirus exposure and HLA in healthy donors. The CDR3 has 16 residues. The V segment lost 3 bases and the J segment 8 bases; nucleotides outside the gene matches: 9. The germline V gene has CDR1 ENHRY and CDR2 SYGVKD. Regarding this clone: Its specificity is not known.

PCR employed 60 Vbeta and 13 Jbeta primers. Profiled with immunoSEQ multiplex PCR; TCRdb holds only in-frame clones, not every one. The sample shows roughly 71,000 clones, 62% of them seen only once. Overall study findings and caveats: One variant, a missense change in DCLRE1C, was linked in a later analysis to TCR beta V- and J-gene trimming. Accounts indicate the classifier identified cytomegalovirus status with strong specificity and sensitivity. The study listed approximately 160 cytomegalovirus-associated TCR beta chains. Sequencing had likely introduced a cluster of highly shared sequence variants as an artifact.

The chain combines TRBV10-3 with TRBJ2-3; 12 positions match TRBD2. This sequence originates from a man between 25 and 39 years old in good health and CMV-seronegative. Material: PBMCs. CDR3 coding DNA: TGTGCCATCAGTGACTTGGGTCTAGCGGGGGGGCTTACGCAGTATTTT. This encodes CAISDLGLAGGLTQYF.